This TCR beta chain comes out of a study of cytotoxic CD8 clonotypes in ibrutinib-treated CLL. Study-level information: Response was recorded as partial in approximately 25 patients and complete in 2; at median approximately 65 months, approximately 14 remained remitted and some 12 had progressed. Study-level findings and limits: Clonality increased at ibrutinib response and stayed stable in sustained remission. At progression, however, it fell back toward baseline. Exceeding age-matched healthy donors, baseline clonality also tracked the counts of circulating CD8+ T cells.

The data were produced by immunoSEQ multiplex PCR, yet TCRdb's version contains in-frame clones alone and is incomplete. The sample includes some 150,000 clones, approximately 80% of them seen just once. A word on this clone: Its specificity is unknown.

The sample was PBMCs, taken after 36 months of ibrutinib treatment. This sequence originates from a human donor with chronic lymphocytic leukemia.

The DNA of the CDR3 is TGTGCCAGCAGTTCGGTGGGGGGGATTCGCTACGAGCAGTACTTC. This codes for CASSSVGGIRYEQYF. The chain couples TRBV28 to TRBJ2-7; TRBD2 agrees at 7 bases. The germline V gene encodes CDR1 MDHEN and CDR2 SYDVKM. The CDR3 is 15 amino acids. The V segment lost 4 bases and the J segment 3 bases; nucleotides outside the gene matches: 9.